This is a list of T cell receptor beta chains from one sample in a study of blood T cell repertoires in COVID-19. TCRdb keeps only in-frame clones here, not all; method: immunoSEQ multiplex PCR. The sample consists of fewer than 300,000 clones, more than 80% of them appearing once. The sequencing sample was made of PBMCs or T cells enriched from blood (not recorded which). Receptors were obtained from a woman aged 25-40 years who had recovered from COVID-19. Both conserved end residues are part of each CDR3. A D gene is named only where the DNA matches it firmly. Clone size appears in some rows only: once, few, many, or a class for an expanded clone.

TRBV2	TRBJ2-7	TRBD1	NA	CASSALGQGYEQYF	TGTGCCAGCAGTGCCCTAGGACAGGGCTACGAGCAGTACTTC
TRBV18	TRBJ2-3	NA	NA	CASSPSTDTQYF	TGTGCCAGCTCACCCTCCACAGATACGCAGTATTTT
TRBV6-5	TRBJ2-3	TRBD1	NA	CASSFRQGVTLDTQYF	TGTGCCAGCAGTTTCCGACAGGGGGTAACCCTGGATACGCAGTATTTT
TRBV30	TRBJ2-1	NA	NA	CAWSLGLSYNEQFF	TGTGCCTGGAGTTTGGGACTTTCCTACAATGAGCAGTTCTTC
TRBV21-1	TRBJ2-2	NA	NA	CASSKGFPGTSGSRPGELFF	TGTGCCAGCAGCAAAGGTTTTCCCGGGACTAGCGGGAGCCGTCCCGGGGAGCTGTTTTTT
TRBV18	TRBJ2-3	TRBD2	once	CASSPSSTSGGTDTQYF	TGTGCCAGCTCACCCTCCAGTACTAGCGGAGGCACAGATACGCAGTATTTT
TRBV28	TRBJ2-7	NA	NA	CASSTRTIQGTVLISYEQYF	TGTGCCAGCAGCACACGTACGATACAGGGTACAGTGTTAATATCCTACGAGCAGTACTTC
TRBV3-1/TRBV3-2	TRBJ2-2	NA	NA	CASSPLSMTETTGELFF	TGTGCCAGCAGCCCCCTCTCCATGACAGAAACCACCGGGGAGCTGTTTTTT
TRBV30	TRBJ2-5	NA	once	CAWSPGTQTETQYF	TGTGCCTGGAGTCCCGGGACACAGACGGAGACCCAGTACTTC
TRBV19	TRBJ2-1	TRBD2	NA	CASRSLAGGEGNEQFF	TGTGCCAGTAGATCCCTTGCGGGAGGGGAAGGAAATGAGCAGTTCTTC
TRBV10-1	TRBJ1-3	NA	once	CASRPDRAGNTIYF	TGCGCCAGCAGGCCGGACAGAGCTGGAAACACCATATATTTT
TRBV4-3	TRBJ1-3	NA	NA	CASSQDVGGVSSGNTIYF	TGCGCCAGCAGCCAAGATGTCGGGGGTGTTAGCTCTGGAAACACCATATATTTT
TRBV27	TRBJ2-3	NA	many	CASSPRGLQDTQYF	TGTGCCAGCAGCCCCAGGGGCCTGCAGGATACGCAGTATTTT
TRBV7-9	TRBJ2-3	NA	NA	CASSLSAQPSTDTQYF	TGTGCCAGCAGCTTATCGGCACAGCCTAGCACAGATACGCAGTATTTT
TRBV28	TRBJ2-1	TRBD1	NA	CASHIRDRGRNEQFF	TGTGCCAGTCATATCCGGGACAGGGGGCGAAATGAGCAGTTCTTC
TRBV18	TRBJ2-3	TRBD2	NA	CASSPGLAGDTQYF	TGTGCCAGCTCACCAGGGCTAGCGGGAGATACGCAGTATTTT
TRBV19	TRBJ1-1	TRBD1	NA	CASRPEGQGGSAEAFF	TGTGCCAGTCGGCCGGAGGGACAGGGGGGGTCTGCGGAAGCTTTCTTT
TRBV7-8	TRBJ2-6	NA	NA	CASSLINRVAGANVLTF	TGTGCCAGCAGCCTGATTAACAGGGTTGCTGGGGCCAACGTCCTGACTTTC
TRBV27	TRBJ2-7	TRBD1	NA	CASSPGTDGNEQYF	TGTGCCAGCAGCCCCGGGACAGATGGTAACGAGCAGTACTTC
TRBV20-1	TRBJ2-2	TRBD2	NA	CSASLFSGSDTGELFF	TGCAGTGCTAGTCTGTTTAGCGGGAGTGACACCGGGGAGCTGTTTTTT
TRBV7-9	TRBJ2-3	NA	NA	CASSSRRESTDTQYF	TGTGCCAGCAGCTCTAGACGGGAATCCACAGATACGCAGTATTTT
TRBV5-1	TRBJ2-5	NA	NA	CASSGGTEETQYF	TGCGCCAGCAGCGGAGGGACAGAAGAGACCCAGTACTTC
TRBV12-3/TRBV12-4	TRBJ2-7	NA	NA	CASSWLGGHEQYF	TGTGCCAGCAGTTGGCTCGGAGGACACGAGCAGTACTTC
TRBV6-6	TRBJ2-7	TRBD1	NA	CASSPIGVGTGGYEQYF	TGTGCCAGCAGTCCAATAGGCGTCGGGACAGGGGGATACGAGCAGTACTTC
TRBV7-2	TRBJ1-3	TRBD1	NA	CASSTGTGAGNTIYF	TGTGCCAGCAGCACCGGGACAGGGGCTGGAAACACCATATATTTT
TRBV3-1/TRBV3-2	TRBJ2-7	TRBD1	NA	CATSGTVSSYEQYF	TGTGCCACCTCCGGGACAGTTAGCTCCTACGAGCAGTACTTC
TRBV19	TRBJ1-1	TRBD1	once	CASSQPGGQGATNTEAFF	TGTGCCAGTAGTCAACCCGGGGGACAGGGGGCGACGAACACTGAAGCTTTCTTT
TRBV5-5	TRBJ2-7	TRBD1	NA	CASTRPGQGYEQYF	TGTGCCAGCACCCGCCCCGGACAGGGCTACGAGCAGTACTTC
TRBV28	TRBJ1-2	TRBD1	NA	CASSLGDRDYGYTF	TGTGCCAGCAGTTTAGGGGACAGGGACTATGGCTACACCTTC
TRBV15	TRBJ1-1	NA	once	CATSRQGSEAFF	TGTGCCACCAGCAGACAGGGGTCCGAAGCTTTCTTT
TRBV28	TRBJ1-6	NA	NA	CASSFTVIGSPLHF	TGTGCCAGCAGTTTCACAGTAATCGGTTCACCCCTCCACTTT
TRBV19	TRBJ2-1	TRBD1	NA	CASSTDRGTNEQFF	TGTGCCAGTAGCACGGACAGGGGGACTAATGAGCAGTTCTTC
TRBV30	TRBJ1-2	TRBD1	NA	CAWSRGTDNNYGYTF	TGTGCCTGGAGTCGTGGGACAGATAATAACTATGGCTACACCTTC
TRBV29-1	TRBJ2-5	TRBD2	NA	CSVVREGALQETQYF	TGCAGCGTTGTGCGGGAGGGCGCGCTCCAAGAGACCCAGTACTTC
TRBV7-3	TRBJ2-7	TRBD1	NA	CASSLIGGDYEQYF	TGTGCCAGCAGCTTAATAGGGGGCGACTACGAGCAGTACTTC
TRBV2	TRBJ1-1	NA	once	CARDDRTNTEAFF	TGTGCCAGAGACGACAGGACAAACACTGAAGCTTTCTTT
TRBV5-1	TRBJ1-6	TRBD1	few	CASTASGTGRGSYNSPLHF	TGCGCCAGCACCGCGTCCGGGACAGGGAGGGGCTCCTATAATTCACCCCTCCACTTT
TRBV15	TRBJ2-1	TRBD2	NA	CATSTLGGSVDEQFF	TGTGCCACCAGCACTCTCGGCGGGAGTGTCGATGAGCAGTTCTTC
TRBV27	TRBJ2-7	TRBD2	NA	CASSTLAGGSPNEQYF	TGTGCCAGCAGTACCTTAGCGGGAGGCTCTCCTAACGAGCAGTACTTC
TRBV27	TRBJ2-1	TRBD1	NA	CASSLSISTGQGFNEQFF	TGTGCCAGCAGTTTATCAATATCCACCGGACAGGGTTTCAATGAGCAGTTCTTC
TRBV7-9	TRBJ2-7	TRBD2	NA	CASQSSGRNSYEQYF	TGTGCCAGCCAGAGTAGCGGGCGAAACTCCTACGAGCAGTACTTC
TRBV27	TRBJ1-1	TRBD1	few	CASSVGQGINTEAFF	TGTGCCAGCAGTGTGGGACAGGGGATAAACACTGAAGCTTTCTTT